Presented here are 21 T cell receptor beta chains from one specimen sequenced in a study of blood T cell repertoires in COVID-19. Generated by immunoSEQ multiplex PCR, the TCRdb table keeps only in-frame clones and is missing some. The sample has 130,000 or so clones; roughly 90% are singletons. Source material: peripheral blood. These TCRs come from a man in his sixties with COVID-19, enrolled during active disease.

The J gene is TRBJ2-1, the V gene TRBV28; maybe TRBD2 (6 bases). CDR1 and CDR2 from the germline V gene are MDHEN and SYDVKM. The V end was cut by 6 bases, the J end by 1 base, with 7 bases between. The CDR3 sequence is 13 residues long. CDR3 loop: CASRGGSYNEQFF. The CDR3 nucleotides read TGTGCCAGCAGGGGGGGATCCTACAATGAGCAGTTCTTC.

This sequence joins TRBV6-1 and TRBJ1-2; D gene unclear. Germline lookup yields CDR1 MNHNS and CDR2 SASEGT. This CDR3 is built from 15 residues. V lost 2 bases and J 1 base, leaving 11 bases between the germline ends. This chain's CDR3 is CASSESARINYGYTF. In DNA, the CDR3 is TGTGCCAGCAGTGAAAGCGCCAGAATTAACTATGGCTACACCTTC.

This chain links TRBV18 with TRBJ2-1; D unresolved. V was shortened by 3 bases and J by 5 bases, with 17 bases between the two germline ends. Per the germline V gene, CDR1 is KGHSH and CDR2 is LQKENI. This CDR3 comprises 16 residues. The CDR3 nucleotides are TGTGCCAGCTCACCCGACTCCCTCCTCGATAACAATGAGCAGTTCTTC. This gives the protein CASSPDSLLDNNEQFF. Together with reference TRBV18 and TRBJ2-1, the CDR3 gives the full variable domain: NAGVMQNPRHLVRRRGQEARLRCSPMKGHSHVYWYRQLPEEGLKFMVYLQKENIIDESGMPKERFSAEFPKEGPSILRIQQVVRGDSAAYFCASSPDSLLDNNEQFFGPGTRLTVL.

The chain couples TRBV5-4 to TRBJ2-5; possibly TRBD1 for D (5 bases). Trimming pared 0 bases from V and 3 bases from J, leaving 9 bases between. This CDR3 comprises 14 residues. CDR1 is SGHNT and CDR2 is YYREEE in the germline V gene (reference sequence). The CDR3 protein is CASSLGLQEETQYF. The CDR3 DNA reads as TGTGCCAGCAGCTTGGGGCTACAGGAAGAGACCCAGTACTTC.

The CDR3 region is CASSHGGQVNYEQYF. As DNA, the CDR3 is TGTGCCAGTAGTCATGGGGGACAGGTTAACTACGAGCAGTACTTC. V usage is TRBV19 and J usage is TRBJ2-7; 8 bases match TRBD1. Germline values: CDR1 LNHDA, CDR2 SQIVND (reference sequence). V lost 5 bases, J lost 3 bases, and 9 bases stayed unmatched. The CDR3 runs to 15 residues.

The chain links TRBV5-1 to TRBJ2-3, with TRBD2 matching over 11 bases. This CDR3 has 19 amino acids. The trim removed 3 bases at V and 0 bases at J, leaving 12 bases unmatched. Germline CDR1 is SGHRS and CDR2 is YFSETQ. This CDR3 reads CASSSPPGTSGPSTDTQYF. DNA of the CDR3: TGCGCCAGCAGCTCCCCCCCCGGGACTAGCGGTCCTAGCACAGATACGCAGTATTTT.

V is TRBV5-6 and J is TRBJ2-2; possibly TRBD1 for D (6 bases). Trimming shortened V by 2 bases and J by 0 bases, and 8 bases separated the two germline ends. Germline values: CDR1 SGHDT, CDR2 YYEEEE. The CDR3 totals 15 residues. The CDR3 bases are TGTGCCAGCAGCTTAACAGGGACGAACACCGGGGAGCTGTTTTTT. This gives the protein CASSLTGTNTGELFF.

CDR3 region: CASSQNEGATRSKTQYF. The CDR3 DNA is TGCGCCAGCAGCCAAAATGAAGGGGCTACCCGGAGCAAGACCCAGTACTTC. The chain couples TRBV4-1 to TRBJ2-5, with D perhaps matching TRBD1 (5 bases). This CDR3 is 17 amino acids long. Germline CDR1 reads MGHRA; CDR2 reads YSYEKL. Trimming left V 2 bases short and J 6 bases short, with 22 bases between.

The CDR3 sequence is CASSYQLRRETQYF. The CDR3 DNA follows: TGTGCCAGCAGTTACCAGCTGAGGAGAGAGACCCAGTACTTC. V is TRBV6-2 or TRBV6-3 and J is TRBJ2-5; no clear D. CDR1 and CDR2 (germline): MNHEY, SVGEGT. V dropped 2 bases and J dropped 4 bases, with 11 bases sitting between them. The length of the CDR3 is 14 residues.

The chain combines TRBV19 with TRBJ1-5, with 9 bases matching TRBD1. The trim removed 5 bases at V and 7 bases at J, leaving 6 bases unmatched. There are 14 residues in the CDR3. Germline-derived CDR1 and CDR2 are LNHDA and SQIVND (reference sequence). CDR3 coding DNA: TGTGCCAGTAGTCTTGGGACAGGGTGGCAGCCCCAGCATTTT. Amino acids: CASSLGTGWQPQHF.

The gene calls are TRBV9 and TRBJ2-1; TRBD2 matches at 10 bases. CDR3 length: 15 amino acids. V lost 3 bases to trimming and J lost 4 bases; unmatched junction nucleotides: 4. CDR1 and CDR2 (germline): SGDLS, YYNGEE. For the CDR3, the DNA is TGTGCCAGCAGCGGGGGACTAGCGATTTACAATGAGCAGTTCTTC. Amino acids: CASSGGLAIYNEQFF.

The chain couples TRBV5-1 to TRBJ1-4; tentative D call: TRBD1 (6 bases). V lost 4 bases and J 7 bases, leaving 17 bases between the germline ends. CDR1 is SGHRS and CDR2 is YFSETQ in the germline V gene. CDR3 length: 15 residues. CDR3 sequence reads: CASSPREGRGEKLFF. In DNA form, the CDR3 reads TGCGCCAGCAGCCCCCGTGAGGGCAGGGGTGAAAAACTGTTTTTT.

The V gene is TRBV11-2, the J gene TRBJ1-2; perhaps TRBD1 as D (5 bases). This CDR3 has 14 amino acids. Germline CDR1 and CDR2: SGHAT and FQNNGV. The V and J ends lost 5 bases and 1 base respectively, with 11 bases between them. In nucleotides, the CDR3 is TGTGCCAGCAGCCTCGGCAGGGTTAACTATGGCTACACCTTC. The encoded protein is CASSLGRVNYGYTF.

The chain combines TRBV19 with TRBJ1-2; 11 nucleotides match TRBD1. The V gene's germline CDR1 is LNHDA and CDR2 SQIVND (reference sequence). V trimming: 6 bases; J trimming: 5 bases; junction bases outside the gene matches: 5. The CDR3 has 14 residues. The CDR3 is CASRSRDRGYGYTF. The CDR3 DNA is TGTGCCAGTAGGTCCCGGGACAGGGGGTATGGCTACACCTTC.

V and J are TRBV6-5 and TRBJ2-1, with D tentatively TRBD1 (5 bases). Germline values: CDR1 MNHEY, CDR2 SVGAGI. This CDR3 contains 14 residues. V lost 9 bases to trimming and J lost 5 bases, with 17 bases between them. The CDR3 spells CASLWGPQNNEQFF. In DNA form, the CDR3 reads TGTGCCAGTCTTTGGGGCCCTCAAAACAATGAGCAGTTCTTC.

This clone has just one count. J is TRBJ2-5 and V is TRBV5-5; tentatively, D is TRBD2 (5 bases). The CDR3 has 16 amino acids. The V gene's germline CDR1 is SGHKS and CDR2 YYEKEE (reference sequence). V lost 4 bases to trimming and J lost 1 base, with 17 bases between them. The CDR3 loop is CASSGAPGGPQETQYF. The CDR3 DNA reads as TGTGCCAGCAGCGGAGCACCCGGCGGGCCCCAAGAGACCCAGTACTTC.

The rearrangement links TRBV9 to TRBJ1-2; D remains unclear. V dropped 3 bases and J dropped 7 bases, with 10 bases sitting between them. Germline CDR1 SGDLS, CDR2 YYNGEE. CDR3 length: 12 amino acids. This CDR3 reads CASSAVSGGYTF. Here the CDR3 DNA reads TGTGCCAGCAGCGCAGTCAGTGGTGGCTACACCTTC.

The chain is built from TRBV6-6 and TRBJ1-2; weak D call: TRBD1 (6 bases). CDR1 and CDR2 from the germline V gene are MNHNY and SVGAGI (reference sequence). V lost 9 bases to trimming and J lost 3 bases, with 11 bases between them. CDR3 length: 12 residues. This CDR3 is CASVTGDYGYTF. CDR3 nucleotides: TGTGCCAGTGTGACAGGCGACTATGGCTACACCTTC.

This clone was seen many times. V gene TRBV19 combines with J gene TRBJ2-7; D is ambiguous. Trimming shortened V by 6 bases and J by 0 bases, and 12 bases separated the two germline ends. Germline V gene data show CDR1 as LNHDA and CDR2 as SQIVND (reference sequence). The CDR3 spans 14 residues. The CDR3 DNA reads TGTGCCAGTAGCCCAACACAAACCTCCTACGAGCAGTACTTC. Its protein is CASSPTQTSYEQYF.

This chain connects TRBV19 to TRBJ1-3; D not certain. V was trimmed by 4 bases and J by 0 bases, leaving 10 bases between them. This CDR3 has 15 residues. CDR1 and CDR2 (germline): LNHDA, SQIVND (reference sequence). The CDR3 protein is CASSKLQLSGNTIYF. The CDR3 bases are TGTGCCAGTAGTAAACTACAACTCTCTGGAAACACCATATATTTT.

This chain connects TRBV19 to TRBJ2-3; 11 bases line up with TRBD1. V trimming: 3 bases; J trimming: 5 bases; junction bases outside the gene matches: 4. The length of the CDR3 is 15 residues. Germline loops: CDR1 LNHDA, CDR2 SQIVND (reference sequence). The CDR3 sequence is CASSMGTGGVDTQYF. CDR3 nucleotide sequence: TGTGCCAGTAGTATGGGGACAGGGGGGGTAGATACGCAGTATTTT. The full variable domain, completed using reference TRBV19 and TRBJ2-3, is DGGITQSPKYLFRKEGQNVTLSCEQNLNHDAMYWYRQDPGQGLRLIYYSQIVNDFQKGDIAEGYSVSREKKESFPLTVTSAQKNPTAFYLCASSMGTGGVDTQYFGPGTRLTVL.